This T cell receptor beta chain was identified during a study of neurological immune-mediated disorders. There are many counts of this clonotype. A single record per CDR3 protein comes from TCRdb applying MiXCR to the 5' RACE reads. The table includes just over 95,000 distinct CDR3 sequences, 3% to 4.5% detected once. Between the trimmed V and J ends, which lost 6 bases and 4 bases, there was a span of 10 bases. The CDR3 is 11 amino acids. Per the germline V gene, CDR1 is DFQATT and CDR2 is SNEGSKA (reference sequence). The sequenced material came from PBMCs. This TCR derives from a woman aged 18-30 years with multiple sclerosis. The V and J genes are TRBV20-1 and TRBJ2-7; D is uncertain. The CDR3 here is CSAPQAYEQYF. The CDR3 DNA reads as TGCAGTGCCCCCCAGGCTTACGAGCAGTACTTC.